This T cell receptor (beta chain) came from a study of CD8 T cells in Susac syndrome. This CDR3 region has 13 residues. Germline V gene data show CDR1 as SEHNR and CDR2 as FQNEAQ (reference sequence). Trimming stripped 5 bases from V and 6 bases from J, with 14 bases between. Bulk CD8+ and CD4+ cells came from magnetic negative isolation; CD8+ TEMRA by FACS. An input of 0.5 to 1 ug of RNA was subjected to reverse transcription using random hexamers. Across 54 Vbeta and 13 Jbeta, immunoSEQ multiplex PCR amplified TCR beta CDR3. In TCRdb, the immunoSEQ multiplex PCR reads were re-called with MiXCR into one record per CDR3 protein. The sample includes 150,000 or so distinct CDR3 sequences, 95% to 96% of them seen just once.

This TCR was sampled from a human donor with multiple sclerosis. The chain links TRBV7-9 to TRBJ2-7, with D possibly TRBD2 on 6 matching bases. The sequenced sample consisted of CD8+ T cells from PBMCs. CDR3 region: CASSPSGETEQYF. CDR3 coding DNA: TGTGCCAGCAGCCCGTCGGGGGAAACCGAGCAGTACTTC.